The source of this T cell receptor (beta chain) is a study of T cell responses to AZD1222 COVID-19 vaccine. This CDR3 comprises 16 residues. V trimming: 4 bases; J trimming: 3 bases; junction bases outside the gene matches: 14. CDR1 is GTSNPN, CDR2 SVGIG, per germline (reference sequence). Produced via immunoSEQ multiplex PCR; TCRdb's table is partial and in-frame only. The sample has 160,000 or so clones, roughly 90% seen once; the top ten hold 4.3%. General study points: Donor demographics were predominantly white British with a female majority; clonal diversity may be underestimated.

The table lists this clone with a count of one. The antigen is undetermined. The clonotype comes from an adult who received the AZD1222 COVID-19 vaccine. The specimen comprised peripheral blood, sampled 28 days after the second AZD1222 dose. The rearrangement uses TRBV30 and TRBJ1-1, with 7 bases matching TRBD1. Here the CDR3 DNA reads TGTGCCTGGACCAATGGACAGGTCCTACGGTACACTGAAGCTTTCTTT. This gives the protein CAWTNGQVLRYTEAFF. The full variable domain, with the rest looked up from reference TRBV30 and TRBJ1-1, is SQTIHQWPATLVQPVGSPLSLECTVEGTSNPNLYWYRQAAGRGLQLLFYSVGIGQISSEVPQNLSASRPQDRQFILSSKKLLLSDSGFYLCAWTNGQVLRYTEAFFGQGTRLTVV.